The clone carrying this T cell receptor (beta chain) came up a few times. The entry originates in a study of blood T cells in healthy people across ages. A second PCR of 7 to 11 cycles used a sample-barcoded 5' primer and a J-beta primer mix. MiXCR, run by TCRdb on the 5' RACE reads, gives a single entry per CDR3 protein. The sample yields about 680,000 distinct CDR3 sequences, about half seen once. Trimming pared 2 bases from V and 6 bases from J, leaving 14 bases between. The CDR3 totals 15 residues. Germline CDR1 is SEHNR and CDR2 is FQNEAQ (reference sequence). The gene calls are TRBV7-9 and TRBJ2-1; D possibly corresponds to TRBD1 (6 bases). The sample was blood. The TCR originated in an older woman in good health. DNA of the CDR3: TGTGCCAGCAGCTTATTGGCAGGGGCGGTCAATGAGCAGTTCTTC. Residues: CASSLLAGAVNEQFF.